This note documents a single TCR beta chain sequence. Its antigen is as yet unknown. The data were produced by immunoSEQ multiplex PCR, yet TCRdb's version contains in-frame clones alone and is incomplete. The sample contains 2 million to 2.5 million clones, approximately 94% of which appear only once. This entry belongs to a study of shared clonotypes between healthy human individuals. Study-wide results and caveats: Only blood was sampled, and tissue TCR repertoires likely differ from blood ones.

Sequenced sample: naive CD4+ T cells sorted from blood. Described subset: CD45RA+ positively selected. This sequence originates from a man between 18 and 29 years old in good health.

The CDR3 reads CASSLVGTGLTEAFF. The CDR3 coding sequence is TGTGCCAGCAGCTTAGTTGGGACAGGGCTCACTGAAGCTTTCTTT. The chain employs TRBV7-9 and TRBJ1-1; 9 positions agree with TRBD1. Germline CDR1 SEHNR, CDR2 FQNEAQ (reference sequence). This CDR3 has 15 residues. The V segment lost 1 base and the J segment 4 bases; nucleotides outside the gene matches: 4.